The rows below give T cell receptor beta chains drawn from one sample of a study of T cell changes during pregnancy in multiple sclerosis. Method: immunoSEQ multiplex PCR; TCRdb's copy keeps in-frame clones and lacks some. The sample consists of 60,000 or so clones, roughly 87% of them appearing once. Sequences were derived from peripheral blood, sampled in the second trimester of pregnancy. The receptors were gathered from a female donor in good health, enrolled as a control in a pregnancy study. Each CDR3 is given with its conserved first and last residue. The order of the fields is V gene, J gene, clone size, D gene, CDR3 DNA, CDR3 protein. The D gene is left open where the match is weak. Expanded clones are given a class, and other clones once, few, many or no size at all.

V: TRBV7-9
J: TRBJ2-1
size: NA
D: NA
DNA: TGTGCCAGCAGCCCCGAGGGTGAGCAGTTCTTC
CDR3: CASSPEGEQFF

V: TRBV19
J: TRBJ2-7
size: NA
D: TRBD2
DNA: TGTGCCAGTAGTCCACAGGCCAGGACTAGCGGGGGGGCTGGCGAGCAGTACTTC
CDR3: CASSPQARTSGGAGEQYF

V: TRBV19
J: TRBJ2-7
size: few
D: NA
DNA: TGTGCCACCAAGTGGGGACACTTGGCTTCCGAGCAGTACTTC
CDR3: CATKWGHLASEQYF

V: TRBV9
J: TRBJ1-1
size: NA
D: NA
DNA: TGTGCCAGCAGCCCTCAGCCCAGGGGCACTGAAGCTTTCTTT
CDR3: CASSPQPRGTEAFF

V: TRBV12-5
J: TRBJ2-3
size: NA
D: NA
DNA: TGTGCTAGTGGTTTGGGTCTCCCCGGGGATACGCAGTATTTT
CDR3: CASGLGLPGDTQYF

V: TRBV7-2
J: TRBJ1-2
size: NA
D: TRBD1
DNA: TGTGCCAGCAGTAGAGACAGGGTGGAGGCCTATGGCTACACCTTC
CDR3: CASSRDRVEAYGYTF

V: TRBV28
J: TRBJ2-7
size: NA
D: TRBD1
DNA: TGTGCCAGCAGTACCAGGACAGGGGACTACGAGCAGTACTTC
CDR3: CASSTRTGDYEQYF

V: TRBV9
J: TRBJ2-2
size: NA
D: TRBD2
DNA: TGTGCCAGCAGCGTAGGTAGCGGGAGATCCGGGGAGCTGTTTTTT
CDR3: CASSVGSGRSGELFF

V: TRBV7-2
J: TRBJ2-1
size: once
D: TRBD2
DNA: TGTGCCAGCAGCCTGCAACTAGCGGCTAACAATGAGCAGTTCTTC
CDR3: CASSLQLAANNEQFF

V: TRBV5-1
J: TRBJ2-7
size: once
D: NA
DNA: TGCGCCAGCAGCTTCTTGACTCAAACGGAGCAGTACTTC
CDR3: CASSFLTQTEQYF

V: TRBV5-6
J: TRBJ1-2
size: NA
D: NA
DNA: TGTGCCAGCACCCCAATCGGACTGCATAACTATGGCTACACCTTC
CDR3: CASTPIGLHNYGYTF

V: TRBV7-9
J: TRBJ2-1
size: NA
D: NA
DNA: TGTGCCAGCAGCCCCGTGTCTGCGGAGGAGCAGTTCTTC
CDR3: CASSPVSAEEQFF

V: TRBV6-6
J: TRBJ2-4
size: NA
D: NA
DNA: TGTGCCAGCAGCCCCCCGAAGGACACCAAAAACATTCAGTACTTC
CDR3: CASSPPKDTKNIQYF

V: TRBV19
J: TRBJ2-2
size: NA
D: TRBD1
DNA: TGTGCCAGTAGTCGGAACCCGGGACAGGGGAGGACCGGGGAGCTGTTTTTT
CDR3: CASSRNPGQGRTGELFF

V: TRBV9
J: TRBJ2-1
size: NA
D: TRBD2
DNA: TGTGCCAGCAGCGTAGGTCCTAGCGGGAGGGCCCAGCGCTTGAATGAGCAGTTCTTC
CDR3: CASSVGPSGRAQRLNEQFF

V: TRBV23-1
J: TRBJ2-5
size: NA
D: TRBD2
DNA: TGCGCCAGCAGTCAATTGACTAGCAGTAGCACAAGGGAGACCCAGTACTTC
CDR3: CASSQLTSSSTRETQYF

V: TRBV19
J: TRBJ2-1
size: NA
D: NA
DNA: TGTGCCAGTAGCACACTTGGAATGCGGGGTGAGCAGTTCTTC
CDR3: CASSTLGMRGEQFF

V: TRBV10-2
J: TRBJ2-3
size: NA
D: TRBD2
DNA: TGCGCCAGCAGTCTAGCGGGGGTCAGCACAGATACGCAGTATTTT
CDR3: CASSLAGVSTDTQYF

V: TRBV2
J: TRBJ2-6
size: NA
D: TRBD2
DNA: TGTGCCAGCCCGTCTATAGCGGGGCCTTTAGGGGGGGCCAACGTCCTGACTTTC
CDR3: CASPSIAGPLGGANVLTF

V: TRBV28
J: TRBJ2-7
size: NA
D: NA
DNA: TGTGCCAGCGGAGGGTATGACGGCCTCTCCTACGAGCAGTACTTC
CDR3: CASGGYDGLSYEQYF

V: TRBV19
J: TRBJ2-5
size: NA
D: NA
DNA: TGTGCCAGTAGTGCAAGGCTGGGGGCCTCGGAGACCCAGTACTTC
CDR3: CASSARLGASETQYF

V: TRBV19
J: TRBJ1-1
size: NA
D: TRBD1
DNA: TGTGCCAGCGCCCCCGGTCAGGGGGGCACTGAAGCTTTCTTT
CDR3: CASAPGQGGTEAFF

V: TRBV28
J: TRBJ1-1
size: NA
D: NA
DNA: TGTGCCAGCAGTTTACCAGGGCGGAACACTGAAGCTTTCTTT
CDR3: CASSLPGRNTEAFF

V: TRBV18
J: TRBJ2-5
size: NA
D: TRBD1
DNA: TGTGCCAGCTCTCGACAGGGGCGGGAGACCCAGTACTTC
CDR3: CASSRQGRETQYF

V: TRBV10-2
J: TRBJ1-6
size: NA
D: NA
DNA: TGCGCCGGCTCCGCAGGCCTTAATTCACCCCTCCACTTT
CDR3: CAGSAGLNSPLHF

V: TRBV5-4
J: TRBJ2-7
size: NA
D: NA
DNA: TGTGCCAGCAGCTCCGGCGGCCAGGGATGGGGATCCTACGAGCAGTACTTC
CDR3: CASSSGGQGWGSYEQYF

V: TRBV29-1
J: TRBJ1-1
size: NA
D: TRBD1
DNA: TGCAGCGTTGCTGGGACAGTCAACACTGAAGCTTTCTTT
CDR3: CSVAGTVNTEAFF

V: TRBV4-2
J: TRBJ1-4
size: NA
D: TRBD1
DNA: TGTGCCAGCAGCCAACAAAGACAGGGAAATGAAAAACTGTTTTTT
CDR3: CASSQQRQGNEKLFF